This T cell receptor (beta chain) stems from a study of T cell responses to AZD1222 COVID-19 vaccine. On the study more broadly: Researchers grouped second doses given at about 4 or about 12 weeks into one pool. General study points: The repertoires were collected only after the peak T cell response. Dominant CD4 TCR responses targeted spike regions 160-218 and 743-854. Clonal diversity may have been underestimated, and the donors were mostly white British, with more females than males.

The protocol was immunoSEQ multiplex PCR, while the TCRdb copy is restricted to in-frame clones and leaves out a portion. The table has around 130,000 clones, 75% to 90% seen once. Points on this clone: Antigen unknown.

Here the sequenced sample was peripheral blood, taken on day 0 of AZD1222 vaccination. The TCR sequence derives from an adult in good health.

The CDR3 spells CASSLAGSGSNQPQHF. The CDR3 DNA reads as TGCGCCAGCAGCTTGGCAGGGTCAGGTAGCAATCAGCCCCAGCATTTT. V usage is TRBV5-1 and J usage is TRBJ1-5, with a weak D call TRBD1 (5 bases). The CDR3 runs 16 residues. V was trimmed by 0 bases and J by 0 bases, leaving 10 bases between them. CDR1 and CDR2 from the germline V gene are SGHRS and YFSETQ. Combining the CDR3 with reference TRBV5-1 and TRBJ1-5 gives the whole variable domain KAGVTQTPRYLIKTRGQQVTLSCSPISGHRSVSWYQQTPGQGLQFLFEYFSETQRNKGNFPGRFSGRQFSNSRSEMNVSTLELGDSALYLCASSLAGSGSNQPQHFGDGTRLSIL.